These 8 T cell receptor beta chains share one sample of origin, sequenced in a study of neurological immune-mediated disorders. Using its own MiXCR run on the 5' RACE reads, TCRdb lists one record per CDR3 protein. This table holds tens of thousands of distinct CDR3 sequences, 3% to 4% found once. Material: PBMCs. These receptors came from a man aged 40-49 years with multiple sclerosis.

This clonotype has a count of ten or more. The chain employs TRBV20-1 and TRBJ2-2; TRBD2 matches 8 bases. The J segment lost 5 bases and the V segment lost 3 bases, leaving 14 bases of the junction unmatched. Per the germline V gene, CDR1 is DFQATT and CDR2 is SNEGSKA (reference sequence). The CDR3 has 17 amino acids. CDR3 nucleotide sequence: TGCAGTGCTAGCGGTGCCCCGGGAGGGCCGCTTACCGGGGAGCTGTTTTTT. It codes for CSASGAPGGPLTGELFF.

This clonotype showed up many times. This sequence joins TRBV20-1 and TRBJ2-7; 10 bases agree with TRBD2. Unmatched junction bases numbered 0, after V lost 1 base and J lost 3 bases. This CDR3 contains 13 residues. From germline, CDR1 is DFQATT and CDR2 SNEGSKA (reference sequence). Here the CDR3 reads CSARASGSYEQYF. CDR3 nucleotide sequence: TGCAGTGCTAGAGCTAGCGGGAGCTACGAGCAGTACTTC.

This clonotype came up many times. V usage is TRBV10-3 and J usage is TRBJ2-5; D ambiguous. This CDR3 contains 15 residues. The germline V gene encodes CDR1 ENHRY and CDR2 SYGVKD. The V and J ends lost 3 bases and 2 bases respectively, with 13 bases between them. Here the CDR3 DNA reads TGTGCCATCAGTGATCCGCTTTTTCGACAAGAGACCCAGTACTTC. It encodes CAISDPLFRQETQYF.

In its sample, this clonotype was seen many times. The V call is TRBV27, the J call TRBJ1-6; possibly TRBD1 for D (6 bases). Trimming took 6 bases from V and 6 from J, leaving 18 bases between them. Germline CDR1 and CDR2: MNHEY and SMNVEV (reference sequence). The CDR3 spans 16 residues. The CDR3 DNA follows: TGTGCCAGCAGATCCTCCAGGGGCAGTCGTAATTCACCCCTCCACTTT. It encodes CASRSSRGSRNSPLHF.

This clonotype has a count of ten or more. V gene TRBV20-1 combines with J gene TRBJ2-6, with a tentative D call TRBD2 (7 bases). The CDR3 has 15 amino acids. The V gene's germline CDR1 is DFQATT and CDR2 SNEGSKA (reference sequence). The V end was cut by 3 bases, the J end by 3 bases, with 12 bases between. In DNA form, the CDR3 reads TGCAGTGCTAGGCCCGGGGGGCTTGGGGCCAACGTCCTGACTTTC. It codes for CSARPGGLGANVLTF.

Many counts were recorded for this clonotype. The gene calls are TRBV5-1 and TRBJ1-6, with D unclear. V shed 0 bases and J shed 3 bases, with 10 bases lying between them. CDR3 length: 16 residues. Germline CDR1 and CDR2: SGHRS and YFSETQ. CDR3 protein: CASSLEFGLYNSPLHF. DNA of the CDR3: TGCGCCAGCAGCTTGGAGTTTGGACTCTATAATTCACCCCTCCACTTT.

This clonotype appeared many times. V and J are TRBV5-1 and TRBJ2-4, with D unclear. The V end was cut by 4 bases, the J end by 0 bases, with 17 bases between. CDR3 length: 17 residues. Germline lookup yields CDR1 SGHRS and CDR2 YFSETQ. CDR3 sequence (DNA): TGCGCCAGCAGCCCTCACCCGGACGATCTAGCCAAAAACATTCAGTACTTC. It encodes CASSPHPDDLAKNIQYF.

In its sample, this clonotype was seen many times. V is TRBV3-1 and J is TRBJ2-3, with a weak D call TRBD2 (6 bases). CDR3 length: 13 residues. Trimming removed 4 bases at V and 10 bases at J, with 15 bases between. CDR1 and CDR2 from the germline V gene are LGHDT and YNNKEL (reference sequence). This CDR3 is CASSLSRLGAQYF. CDR3 in DNA: TGTGCCAGCAGCCTGAGCCGACTAGGGGCGCAGTATTTT.